This TCR beta chain was sequenced in a study of CD8+ T cells in alopecia areata (dated by TCRdb to 2017 to 2018). Regarding the study in general: Female C3H/HeJ recipients, roughly 6-11 weeks old, were grafted with skin from C3H/HeJ donors with spontaneous alopecia (about 6-12 months old). The study used high-throughput TCRbeta sequencing to examine T cell clonal expansion in alopecia areata, in both the C3H/HeJ mouse model and human patients. Human TCRbeta sequencing covered scalp tissue and sorted CD4+ and CD8+ peripheral blood T cells from patchy and totalis/universalis alopecia areata patients and healthy controls. Scalp clonality was compared among normal scalp (n=4), patchy alopecia areata scalp (n=8), and alopecia totalis/universalis scalp (n=8). RNA came from the PAXgene miRNA kit for fixed scalp, the miRNeasy kit for PBMCs, and the RNeasy kit for mouse skin. TCRbeta CDR3 regions were amplified by immunoSEQ multiplex PCR with 35 Vbeta forward and 13 Jbeta reverse primers.

This clone showed up just a few times. The antigen it recognizes is unknown. Since the receptor is from a mouse, mouse gene names and germline sequences apply. The CDR3 goes on 4 residues after the read ends, and that part is filled in from the germline J gene. Cells from pooled mouse cutaneous lymph nodes were stained for CD4, CD8alpha, NKG2D, NKG2ACE and other markers and then sorted on a BD Influx. The library was prepared using the immunoSEQ multiplex PCR assay. RNA was extracted from all samples and reverse transcribed into cDNA, which served as template for TCR sequencing. First-strand cDNA was synthesized using SuperScript III with a 2:1 mix of oligo-dT and random hexamers. A synthetic immune receptor repertoire was used to gauge amplification bias, and whatever bias remained was removed computationally. Sequencing of the libraries was done on Illumina HiSeq using 60 bp reads that spanned the CDR3 and were read from J toward V. The published analysis was carried out like this. Raw reads were preprocessed to remove errors, and CDR3 was defined according to IMGT conventions as the region from the conserved cysteine to phenylalanine. Clonality was calculated as 1 minus Shannon entropy normalized by log2 of the number of productive unique TCRs. Whether each scalp clone was CD4 or CD8 was inferred by checking scalp TCRbeta sequences against the CD4 and CD8 repertoires from sorted blood. TCRdb took over this immuneACCESS table, retaining in-frame rearrangements with V and J assigned. Such tables are incomplete; in checked studies, under half of the missing clones stem from an unresolved V gene, and the remainder is unexplained. V, J and clone size are taken as reported in that table, and D and trimming were inferred from the DNA itself. The sample has around 20,000 clones on record, with no singletons. Around 29% of the sample rests with the top ten.

Study-wide findings and limitations: Shared TCR sequences between patients were less evident than in mice, which may be partly attributable to HLA diversity in the patient population. Compared with normal scalp, lesional scalp had higher clonality and more expanded CD8+ clones, particularly in alopecia totalis/universalis, a pattern that suggests antigenic drive. Scalp TCR repertoire analysis is complicated because resident alphabeta T cells in normal human skin are also sequenced, whereas mouse skin is dominated by gammadelta T cells.

The CDR3 numbers 12 residues from cysteine through phenylalanine. Of the CDR3's DNA, 24 bases were read; they are in frame from base 1. Relative to germline, V is 6 bases shorter and J is 6 bases shorter, with 10 bases between their ends. CDR1 and CDR2, looked up from the germline V gene, are NNHDY and SYVADS. The sequenced material came from CD8+ T cells sorted from a lymph node. The chain links TRBV13-3 with TRBJ2-1; the D gene cannot be named for sure. The source is a C3H/HeJ mouse with alopecia areata. The MHC haplotype that this mouse strain carries is H2-k. The CDR3 sequence is CASTRQGAEQFF. The DNA read from the CDR3 is TGTGCCAGCACCCGACAAGGTGCT.